The present entry profiles one T cell receptor (beta chain) with its context. The sample belongs to a study of blood T cell repertoires in COVID-19. On the study more broadly: Collection of acute and convalescent COVID-19 samples took place in the United States, Italy and Spain. The analysed material was cDNA or gDNA that came from T cells, B-cell-depleted T cells, or PBMCs.

The authors' processing: Reference gene primer amplification gave nucleated cell count estimates. Profiled with immunoSEQ multiplex PCR; TCRdb holds only in-frame clones, not every one. That table furnishes V, J and clone size, whereas the DNA furnished D and trimming. The sample holds about 35,000 clones; 80% to 90% are singletons and the top ten take about 9.8%. Germline CDR1 SQVTM, CDR2 ANQGSEA. The CDR3 sequence is 12 residues long. V was clipped by 3 bases and J by 0 bases, with 5 bases between them. This rearrangement joins TRBV29-1 to TRBJ1-2; D is unclear. Sample: peripheral blood. The source is a human donor in a cohort sampled during active COVID-19. CDR3 sequence (DNA): TGCAGCGTTGAGGCACCTAACTATGGCTACACCTTC. Its translation: CSVEAPNYGYTF.